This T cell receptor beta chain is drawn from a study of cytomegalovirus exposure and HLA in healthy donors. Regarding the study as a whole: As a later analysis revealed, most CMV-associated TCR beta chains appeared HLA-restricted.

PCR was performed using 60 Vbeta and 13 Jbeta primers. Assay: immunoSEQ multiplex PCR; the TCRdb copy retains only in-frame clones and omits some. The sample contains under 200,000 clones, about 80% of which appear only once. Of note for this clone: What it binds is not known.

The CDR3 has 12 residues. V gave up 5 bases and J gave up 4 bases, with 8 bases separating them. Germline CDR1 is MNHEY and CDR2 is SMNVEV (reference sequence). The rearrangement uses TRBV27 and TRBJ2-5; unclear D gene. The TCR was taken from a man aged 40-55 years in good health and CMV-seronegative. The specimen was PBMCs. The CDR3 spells CASSDLVETQYF. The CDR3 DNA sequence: TGTGCCAGCAGTGACTTGGTAGAGACCCAGTACTTC.